The sequence of this TCR beta chain was determined in a study of identical twins. Note on this clonotype: The antigen is undetermined.

V was shortened by 3 bases and J by 6 bases, with 14 bases between the two germline ends. CDR1 is DFQATT and CDR2 is SNEGSKA in the germline V gene (reference sequence). The CDR3 covers 14 residues. The study, taken as a whole, reports: Researchers reported excess low generation probability among twin-shared out-of-frame alpha sequences.

TCRdb recomputed calls from the 5' RACE reads with MiXCR, one row per CDR3 protein. The table lists fewer than 900,000 distinct CDR3 sequences, 15% to 20% of them singletons. The same sample was also studied in work on T cells expressing NK-cell markers. As that report states: For six donors, the dominant NKG2C+ clonotypes made up about 1.0-8% of their CD8+ T cells.

The TCR was taken from a woman between 18 and 29 years old in good health. Sequencing was done on a sample of PBMCs. The V gene is TRBV20-1, the J gene TRBJ2-2; the D is unclear. In nucleotides, the CDR3 is TGCAGTGCTAGTCTATCCAGACGGCCCGGGGAGCTGTTTTTT. It translates to CSASLSRRPGELFF.